This TCR gamma chain came from a study of Vγ9Vδ2 T cells in congenital toxoplasmosis (dated by TCRdb to the early 2020s). With respect to the entire study: To diagnose congenital toxoplasmosis, IgG, IgM and IgA serology, Western blot and an in-house interferon-gamma release assay were used. The study compared gamma and delta chain CDR3 repertoires of sorted blood gammadelta T cells between congenitally T. gondii-infected and uninfected infants. At 2 months, TCR sequencing included about 5 infected and 10 uninfected infants, while at 1 year the sequenced group was 3 infected and 4 uninfected infants. Sequencing of the repertoires was done on samples from infants at two time points: 2 months after birth and 1 year of age. Overall study results and their limits: Both infected and uninfected infants showed a high prevalence of a public TRGV9 clonotype. Germline-encoded fetal-type TRDV2 CDR3 sequences seemed to be more prevalent in infected than in uninfected roughly 2-month-old infants, with an in utero expansion footprint being suggested. The repertoire differences between infected and uninfected infants were less clear at 1 year of age than at 2 months. Two months was the earliest age with enough suitable sample material for TCR repertoire analysis, so newborn repertoires were not sequenced. At 2 months, infected infants appeared to have fewer N additions in TRGV9 and TRDV2 CDR3s than uninfected infants, particularly in TRDV2-TRDJ1 sequences.

Template-switch reverse transcription with SuperScript II was used to generate cDNA, with TRGC- and TRDC-specific primers combined in a single tube. The TRGC primer was designed so that it binds both the TRGC1 and the TRGC2 constant genes. Amplification of TRG and TRD was done with the KAPA Real-Time Library Amplification Kit, and AMPure XP beads were used for purification between steps. Index PCR with the Nextera XT Index Kit was used to attach the Illumina sequencing adapters. Sequencing of TRG and TRD amplicons was performed on an Illumina MiSeq with the V2 300 kit, and 150 bp paired-end reads were generated. As for how the authors treated the data: Before any further analysis, FastQC version 0.11.8 was used to assess read quality. Reads were aligned against the TRG or TRD reference genes from GenBank, and CDR3 sequences were constructed using MiXCR version 3.0.3. Default MiXCR settings were kept, except that 3 rather than 5 consecutive nucleotides were used to assemble TRDD gene segments. N additions, CDR3 length, J segment length and clonotype sharing between samples were calculated with VDJtools version 1.2.1. CDR3 sequences that were out of frame or contained stop codons were removed from the analysis. To look for overlap, the infant repertoires were checked against previously published Vgamma9Vdelta2 repertoires from fetal, cord blood and adult blood. Via CATT, TCRdb reprocessed the public reads, and rows with identical DNA were then joined. V and J calls and clone size were set by TCRdb, not the authors. In this sample the table shows 400 or so gamma-chain clones, 9.5% to 14% of which occur a single time. Of the sample, 25% to 30% falls within the top ten clones.

This clone counts as large (0.1 to 1%). This clone's antigen is unknown. Within one base of it there is no much larger clone, and no base qualities were kept. Trimming accounts for 2 bases at V and 8 bases at J, while the number of junction bases matched to no gene is 3. CDR1 GITISATS and CDR2 ISYDGTV are derived from the germline V gene (reference sequence). Taken from cysteine to phenylalanine, the CDR3 has 11 residues. Only the CDR3 region is kept as DNA, spanning 33 bases read in frame from base 1. The same treatment, consisting of spiramycin and/or pyrimethamine plus sulfadiazine plus folinic acid, was given to the mothers of both infected and uninfected infants. Every infant, whether infected or uninfected, was delivered at term after more than 37 weeks of gestation. About 0.96 mL of blood was processed into PBMCs by Lymphoprep gradient centrifugation, after which the PBMCs were cryopreserved in liquid nitrogen and shipped to Belgium. Thawed PBMCs were labeled with Zombie NIR viability dye and stained with CD3, TCR gammadelta, Vgamma9 and Vdelta2 antibodies. Sorting of CD3+ TCRgammadelta+ T cells was performed on a FACSAria III, reaching a mean purity of roughly 98%. For each sample, RNA was extracted from about 10,000 sorted gammadelta T cells with the RNeasy Micro Kit. The study infants had mothers who were enrolled with primary T. gondii infection during pregnancy. Peripheral blood samples from the infants were taken at an outpatient microbiology and virology center in Pavia, Italy.

The sequence derives from a child under 10 years old born to a mother with Toxoplasma gondii infection during pregnancy, either congenitally infected or uninfected (not recorded which). Sequenced sample: gamma-delta T cells from blood. The V gene is TRGV9 and the J gene is TRGJ1 or TRGJ2. Read as DNA, the sequence is TGTGCCTTGTGGGAGGGGAATAAGAAACTCTTT. Its coded protein is CALWEGNKKLF.